This T cell receptor beta chain was sequenced in a study of post-analysis software for immune sequencing data. As regards this clonotype: Its antigen is not identified.

Overall study findings and caveats: Patients had higher frequencies than controls of about five TRBV segments, including TRBV5-6, TRBV5-1 and TRBV20-1.

The germline gives CDR1 SGHRS, CDR2 YFSETQ. This CDR3 contains 15 residues. Between the trimmed V and J ends, which lost 4 bases and 2 bases, there was a span of 10 bases. Built from TCR beta cDNA, the libraries had unique molecular identifiers in them. One entry per CDR3 protein, called by TCRdb with MiXCR from the PCR reads. The top ten clones hold roughly 12% of a sample with a few hundred thousand distinct CDR3 sequences, 30% to 45% of them seen once. The sample consisted of blood. The source is a girl aged 10 to 17 with multiple sclerosis. J is TRBJ2-6 and V is TRBV5-1; D remains ambiguous. The CDR3 DNA reads as TGCGCCAGCAGCACAAACTCCCCTGGGGCCAACGTCCTGACTTTC. This gives the protein CASSTNSPGANVLTF.